This TCR beta chain was captured in a study of response to subunit inactivated influenza vaccine. About this clonotype itself: The antigen remains undetermined.

TCRdb passed the RT-PCR reads through MiXCR, listing each CDR3 protein once. The table has 400,000 to 650,000 distinct CDR3 sequences, 6.5% to 8% seen once. V shed 0 bases and J shed 2 bases, with 8 bases lying between them. CDR3 size: 14 residues. CDR1 and CDR2 from the germline V gene are KGHSH and LQKENI. Study-wide results and caveats: The authors offered the suggestion that each seasonal influenza vaccination recruits few new T cells.

This sequence joins TRBV18 and TRBJ2-7; no firm D call. The source is a man between 50 and 69 years old who received an inactivated influenza vaccine. Sample: PBMCs from blood, taken roughly 24 months after vaccination. The CDR3 sequence is CASSPPNSPYEQYF. The CDR3 region has the DNA TGTGCCAGCTCACCACCCAACAGCCCCTACGAGCAGTACTTC.